The 8 T cell receptor beta chains in this list originate from one sample, sequenced in a study of cytomegalovirus exposure and HLA in healthy donors. Amplification used 60 Vbeta primers and 13 Jbeta primers. Using immunoSEQ multiplex PCR, the repertoire was profiled, and TCRdb retains in-frame clones only, with some absent. The data show roughly 150,000 clones, roughly four fifths seen once. Sequencing was done on a sample of PBMCs. The receptors originated from a female donor in good health and CMV-seronegative.

This clone was recorded only once. The chain couples TRBV27 to TRBJ2-4; 16 bases map to TRBD2. This CDR3 region has 20 residues. The V segment lost 8 bases and the J segment 2 bases; nucleotides outside the gene matches: 15. The germline CDR1 and CDR2 sequences are MNHEY and SMNVEV (reference sequence). CDR3 sequence: CASHNGGLAGGHLPKNIQYF. CDR3 DNA: TGTGCCAGCCATAACGGGGGACTAGCGGGAGGGCATCTACCCAAAAACATTCAGTACTTC.

The chain recombines TRBV7-2 with TRBJ2-3, with unresolved D. V was cut by 0 bases and J by 0 bases, with 7 bases left in between. CDR1 and CDR2 from the germline V gene are SGHTA and FQGNSA. The CDR3 has 15 amino acids. The CDR3 is CASSLATVSTDTQYF. CDR3 nucleotides: TGTGCCAGCAGCTTAGCCACAGTTAGCACAGATACGCAGTATTTT.

The rearrangement joins TRBV6-1 to TRBJ1-2, with D unclear. Between the trimmed V and J ends, which lost 3 bases and 1 base, there was a span of 6 bases. This CDR3 has 13 amino acids. The V gene's germline CDR1 is MNHNS and CDR2 SASEGT. In DNA, the CDR3 is TGTGCCAGCAGTGATGGGCTTAACTATGGCTACACCTTC. This translates into CASSDGLNYGYTF.

The rearrangement joins TRBV29-1 to TRBJ2-1; 10 nucleotides line up with TRBD1. The CDR3 has 13 residues. Germline CDR1 reads SQVTM; CDR2 reads ANQGSEA. J gave up 6 bases and V 4 bases, and 3 bases lay outside the gene matches. The CDR3 is CSVGQGAGNEQFF. CDR3 DNA: TGCAGCGTTGGACAGGGGGCCGGCAATGAGCAGTTCTTC.

This chain joins TRBV15 and TRBJ2-1; weak D call: TRBD2 (7 bases). Germline lookup yields CDR1 LNHNV and CDR2 YYDKDF (reference sequence). V was trimmed by 8 bases and J by 15 bases, leaving 20 bases between them. CDR3 size: 12 residues. CDR3 coding DNA: TGTGCCACCGGGATGCGGGGGCGAGATCCGTTCTTC. Translated, it gives CATGMRGRDPFF.

The J gene is TRBJ2-7, the V gene TRBV29-1, with D tentatively TRBD2 (5 bases). Germline V gives CDR1 SQVTM, CDR2 ANQGSEA. The CDR3 is made up of 16 amino acids. V lost 0 bases and J 3 bases, leaving 18 bases between the germline ends. The CDR3 is CSVEDRAGTSFYEQYF. In DNA, the CDR3 is TGCAGCGTTGAAGATAGGGCGGGTACCTCCTTCTACGAGCAGTACTTC.

The chain recombines TRBV7-3 with TRBJ2-3, with D possibly TRBD2 on 5 matching bases. V was trimmed by 1 base and J by 6 bases, leaving 14 bases between them. The CDR3 has 15 residues. Germline V gene lookup returns CDR1 SGHTA and CDR2 FQGTGA. CDR3 amino acids: CASSLSSTRGDTQYF. The CDR3 nucleotides are TGTGCCAGCAGCTTAAGCTCCACCCGAGGGGATACGCAGTATTTT.

The CDR3 loop is CASSLPGPNEQFF. The CDR3 DNA is TGTGCCAGCAGCTTGCCTGGCCCCAACGAGCAGTTCTTC. The chain is built from TRBV5-4 and TRBJ2-1; no clear D. Between the trimmed V and J ends, which lost 1 base and 10 bases, there was a span of 12 bases. Germline CDR1 SGHNT, CDR2 YYREEE (reference sequence). This CDR3 spans 13 amino acids.